Presented here are 18 T cell receptor beta chains from one specimen sequenced in a study of cytomegalovirus exposure and HLA in healthy donors (dated by TCRdb to about 2017). Libraries were constructed by the immunoSEQ multiplex PCR assay. The multiplex PCR relied on a mix of 60 forward primers for TCR Vbeta segments and 13 reverse primers for TCR Jbeta segments. The source is immuneACCESS, and TCRdb retained only in-frame sequences with V and J called. Part of the clones is not carried over; for the studies checked, unresolved V genes explain less than half of this, and the remainder is unexplained. The sample contains 150,000 to 200,000 clones, roughly 74% of them found a single time. The biggest ten clones account for 4.5% to 7.5% of the sample. The specimen sequenced was PBMCs. The receptors shown here come from a woman under 40 in good health and CMV-seropositive.

This sequence joins TRBV7-2 and TRBJ2-1, with D perhaps TRBD1 (6 bases). This CDR3 is 16 amino acids long. The germline V gene encodes CDR1 SGHTA and CDR2 FQGNSA. Trimming cost V 5 bases and J 0 bases, with 14 bases left between them. The CDR3: CASSLRDTSSYNEQFF. DNA for the CDR3: TGTGCCAGCAGCCTACGGGACACGAGCTCCTACAATGAGCAGTTCTTC.

The chain joins TRBV4-1 to TRBJ1-3; the D gene is possibly TRBD1 (5 bases). The V gene's germline CDR1 is MGHRA and CDR2 YSYEKL. V lost 3 bases and J lost 0, with 15 bases in between. This CDR3 has 17 residues. The CDR3: CASSQVKQAYSGNTIYF. The CDR3 nucleotides are TGCGCCAGCAGCCAGGTCAAACAGGCGTACTCTGGAAACACCATATATTTT.

This clone came up a few times. The V and J genes are TRBV5-4 and TRBJ2-1, with 11 nucleotides matching TRBD2. The germline V gene encodes CDR1 SGHNT and CDR2 YYREEE (reference sequence). V lost 3 bases to trimming and J lost 6 bases; unmatched junction nucleotides: 5. This CDR3 contains 15 residues. The CDR3 nucleotides are TGTGCCAGCAGCTCCCGGGGACTAGCGGCCAATGAGCAGTTCTTC. Amino acids: CASSSRGLAANEQFF.

The V gene is TRBV11-1, the J gene TRBJ1-1; D is possibly TRBD1 (5 bases). V lost 2 bases to trimming and J lost 2 bases, with 15 bases between them. Germline V gene data show CDR1 as SGHAT and CDR2 as FQDESV (reference sequence). The CDR3 runs to 16 residues. The CDR3 coding sequence is TGTGCCAGCAGCTTAAATTGGGGCGGGGGTAACACTGAAGCTTTCTTT. This gives the protein CASSLNWGGGNTEAFF.

This clone was seen a single time. This chain joins TRBV2 and TRBJ2-2; 8 nucleotides agree with TRBD2. This CDR3 has 14 residues. Germline V gives CDR1 SNHLY, CDR2 FYNNEI. V dropped 4 bases and J dropped 11; count of bases not matched to a gene: 9. DNA of the CDR3: TGTGCCAGCAGTGTCGGGGGGGGAATAGGAGAGCTGTTTTTT. Its protein product is CASSVGGGIGELFF.

The chain recombines TRBV4-1 with TRBJ2-1; TRBD2 aligns across 7 bases. The junction had 10 bases not matched to a gene; V was cut back by 7 bases and J by 1 base. The germline CDR1 and CDR2 sequences are MGHRA and YSYEKL. The CDR3 sequence is 16 residues long. CDR3 DNA sequence: TGCGCCAGCAATTTGGCCCTTAGCGGGTCCTACAATGAGCAGTTCTTC. Residues: CASNLALSGSYNEQFF.

This clone was found once. The chain uses TRBV7-8 and TRBJ1-1; a possible D gene is TRBD1 (6 bases). The CDR3 has 19 amino acids. V lost 3 bases and J 3 bases, leaving 26 bases between the germline ends. The germline V gene encodes CDR1 SGHVS and CDR2 FQNEAQ. CDR3: CASSFSGPGGAIPDTEAFF. Written as DNA, the CDR3 is TGTGCCAGCAGCTTTTCCGGGCCGGGGGGGGCTATACCCGACACTGAAGCTTTCTTT.

The chain uses TRBV7-9 and TRBJ1-1; TRBD1 agrees at 9 bases. There are 16 residues in the CDR3. The J segment lost 2 bases and the V segment lost 1 base, leaving 5 bases of the junction unmatched. The germline V gene has CDR1 SEHNR and CDR2 FQNEAQ (reference sequence). CDR3 coding DNA: TGTGCCAGCAGCTTAGAGGGGACAGGGTTCAACACTGAAGCTTTCTTT. Amino acids: CASSLEGTGFNTEAFF.

V and J are TRBV4-1 and TRBJ2-2; possibly TRBD1 for D (6 bases). Germline loops: CDR1 MGHRA, CDR2 YSYEKL. This CDR3 is 15 amino acids long. The ends were cut back, 4 bases at V and 1 base at J, with 10 bases in the middle. The chain's CDR3 is CASSPGHGNTGELFF. The CDR3 nucleotides are TGCGCCAGCAGCCCGGGACACGGGAACACCGGGGAGCTGTTTTTT.

This chain uses TRBV7-6 with TRBJ2-2, with D perhaps TRBD2 (6 bases). Trimming stripped 3 bases from V and 0 bases from J, with 8 bases between. Germline assignment: CDR1 SGHVS and CDR2 FNYEAQ. This CDR3 comprises 15 residues. CDR3 protein: CASSFGGANTGELFF. Here the CDR3 DNA reads TGTGCCAGCAGCTTCGGCGGGGCGAACACCGGGGAGCTGTTTTTT.

The chain recombines TRBV5-4 with TRBJ1-1; TRBD1 might be the D (5 bases). This CDR3 spans 15 amino acids. CDR1 is SGHNT and CDR2 is YYREEE in the germline V gene (reference sequence). Deletions cut 9 bases from V and 1 base from J, with 19 bases between. The CDR3 nucleotides are TGTGCCACCTTCCCCCGGACATCCGCGAACACTGAAGCTTTCTTT. Translated: CATFPRTSANTEAFF.

This chain uses TRBV7-3 with TRBJ2-2; 9 bases agree with TRBD2. The CDR3 contains 15 residues. J was trimmed by 3 bases and V by 3 bases; bases with no gene match: 2. Germline V gene data show CDR1 as SGHTA and CDR2 as FQGTGA. CDR3 protein: CASSFSGGHTGELFF. The DNA for the CDR3 is TGTGCCAGCAGCTTTAGCGGGGGCCACACCGGGGAGCTGTTTTTT.

This chain joins TRBV7-8 and TRBJ1-5; no clear D gene. The length of the CDR3 is 16 residues. Germline V CDR1 and CDR2: SGHVS, FQNEAQ. V was shortened by 1 base and J by 1 base, with 11 bases between the two germline ends. The CDR3 DNA is TGTGCCAGCAGCTTAGTCGAGGGCTTGAGCAATCAGCCCCAGCATTTT. Its protein product is CASSLVEGLSNQPQHF. The whole variable domain, filled in from reference TRBV7-8 and TRBJ1-5, reads GAGVSQSPRYKVAKRGQDVALRCDPISGHVSLFWYQQALGQGPEFLTYFQNEAQLDKSGLPSDRFFAERPEGSVSTLKIQRTQQEDSAVYLCASSLVEGLSNQPQHFGDGTRLSIL.

J is TRBJ2-7 and V is TRBV5-1, with 7 bases lining up with TRBD1. Germline trimming cut 2 bases from V and 0 bases from J; bases unmatched to any gene: 5. The CDR3 has 15 amino acids. In germline, CDR1 is SGHRS, CDR2 YFSETQ. CDR3 sequence (DNA): TGCGCCAGCAGCTTAACAGGGGATACCTCCTACGAGCAGTACTTC. Protein sequence: CASSLTGDTSYEQYF. The full variable domain, completed using reference TRBV5-1 and TRBJ2-7, is KAGVTQTPRYLIKTRGQQVTLSCSPISGHRSVSWYQQTPGQGLQFLFEYFSETQRNKGNFPGRFSGRQFSNSRSEMNVSTLELGDSALYLCASSLTGDTSYEQYFGPGTRLTVT.

This chain uses TRBV4-1 with TRBJ2-7, with no clear D. Trimming took off 0 bases at V and 1 base at J, with 10 bases between the two ends. CDR1 and CDR2 from the germline V gene are MGHRA and YSYEKL. The CDR3 consists of 15 residues. CDR3 sequence reads: CASSQETYPSYEQYF. In DNA, the CDR3 is TGCGCCAGCAGCCAAGAAACATATCCTTCCTACGAGCAGTACTTC.

J is TRBJ1-5 and V is TRBV23-1; TRBD1 aligns across 9 bases. TRBV23-1 falls under the ORF class, with uncertain function. J lost 0 bases, V lost 2 bases, and 20 bases had no gene match. The length of the CDR3 is 22 residues. The CDR3 bases are TGCGCCAGCAGTCAAATGGCGGGCTTAAGGGACAGGGAAAATTATAGCAATCAGCCCCAGCATTTT. Its protein is CASSQMAGLRDRENYSNQPQHF.

V and J are TRBV2 and TRBJ2-1, with 8 bases matching TRBD1. V lost 7 bases, J lost 9 bases, and 5 bases stayed unmatched. Germline loops: CDR1 SNHLY, CDR2 FYNNEI. This CDR3 is built from 12 residues. The CDR3 reads CASTPGGSEQFF. DNA of the CDR3: TGTGCCAGCACCCCAGGGGGCAGTGAGCAGTTCTTC. The full variable domain, its missing parts supplied by reference TRBV2 and TRBJ2-1, is EPEVTQTPSHQVTQMGQEVILRCVPISNHLYFYWYRQILGQKVEFLVSFYNNEISEKSEIFDDQFSVERPDGSNFTLKIRSTKLEDSAMYFCASTPGGSEQFFGPGTRLTVL.

The V call is TRBV10-1, the J call TRBJ1-1, with D possibly matching TRBD1 (6 bases). The CDR3 contains 13 residues. The V end was cut by 5 bases, the J end by 6 bases, with 13 bases between. CDR1 is WNHNN, CDR2 SYGVQD, per germline (reference sequence). CDR3 bases: TGCGCCAGCAGTCCGACAGGTAGGGCTGAAGCTTTCTTT. Its translation: CASSPTGRAEAFF.